This T cell receptor (beta chain) was obtained from a study of glioma-infiltrating T cells after dendritic cell vaccination. The CDR3 runs to 14 residues. Trimming took off 10 bases at V and 4 bases at J, with 17 bases between the two ends. Whole-study findings and limits: Longer survival after dendritic cell vaccination followed higher pretreatment TIL content.

TCRB CDR3 was amplified from 2 ug genomic DNA or less. Method: immunoSEQ multiplex PCR; TCRdb's copy keeps in-frame clones and lacks some. The sample yields about 73,000 clones, roughly 87% seen once. As regards this clone: The target antigen is unknown.

Sample: blood, taken before dendritic cell vaccination. The V gene is TRBV23-1, the J gene TRBJ1-5, with D hard to call. TRBV23-1 is placed among ORFs of uncertain function. The source of this sequence is a human donor with glioblastoma. CDR3 nucleotide sequence: TGCGCCACCCCTAGGTTGCGTCGAAATCAGCCCCAGCATTTT. This translates into CATPRLRRNQPQHF.